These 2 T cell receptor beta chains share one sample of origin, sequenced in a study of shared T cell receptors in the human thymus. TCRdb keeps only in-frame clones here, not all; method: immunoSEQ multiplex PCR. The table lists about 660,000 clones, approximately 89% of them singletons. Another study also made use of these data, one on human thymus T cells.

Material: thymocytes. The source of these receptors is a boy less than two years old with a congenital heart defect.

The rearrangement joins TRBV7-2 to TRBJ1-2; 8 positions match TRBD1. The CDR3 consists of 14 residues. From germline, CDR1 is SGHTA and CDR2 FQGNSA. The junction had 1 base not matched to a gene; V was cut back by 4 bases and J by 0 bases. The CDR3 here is CASSSGGANYGYTF. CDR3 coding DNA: TGTGCCAGCAGCTCAGGGGGCGCTAACTATGGCTACACCTTC.

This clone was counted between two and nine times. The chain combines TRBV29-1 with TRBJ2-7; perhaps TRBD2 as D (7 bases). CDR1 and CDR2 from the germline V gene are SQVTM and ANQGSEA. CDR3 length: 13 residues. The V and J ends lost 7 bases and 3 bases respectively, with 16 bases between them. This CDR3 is CSASRRGGYEQYF. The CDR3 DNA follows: TGCAGCGCGAGTCGGAGGGGGGGCTACGAGCAGTACTTC.